This T cell receptor beta chain was identified in a study of T cells in Graves' hyperthyroidism and ophthalmopathy. RNA transcripts provided the source from which TCR beta CDR3 regions were amplified. The study used the HTBI primer set for a first-round RT-PCR of the TCR CDR3. MiXCR was run by TCRdb on the multiplex PCR reads, yielding one entry per CDR3 protein. Among hundreds of thousands of distinct CDR3 sequences listed, less than 45% were seen once. This clonotype was observed a handful of times. Sequenced material: peripheral blood or thyroid tissue (not recorded which). The receptor comes from an adult man with Graves' disease, either hyperthyroidism or ophthalmopathy (not recorded which).

The CDR3 DNA is TGTGCCAGCAGCGCCTCAGCGGGGACCGGGACCTACGAGCAGTACTTC. Residues: CASSASAGTGTYEQYF. The chain combines TRBV7-4 with TRBJ2-7; 7 bases are shared with TRBD2. V lost 5 bases to trimming and J lost 2 bases; unmatched junction nucleotides: 12. The CDR3 totals 16 residues. From germline, CDR1 is SGHVT and CDR2 SQSDAQ.